This record looks at one T cell receptor beta chain sequence and its context. This sample was taken from a study of blood T cell repertoires in COVID-19. Methods used by the authors: Estimation of nucleated cell counts relied on the amplification of reference gene primers. The data were produced by immunoSEQ multiplex PCR, yet TCRdb's version contains in-frame clones alone and is incomplete. The V and J calls and clone size are taken from that table; D and trimming were inferred from the DNA. The table includes under 500,000 clones, about 85% detected once. Germline CDR1 reads SGHRS; CDR2 reads YFSETQ. This CDR3 has 16 amino acids. The V segment lost 3 bases and the J segment 2 bases; nucleotides outside the gene matches: 8.

This clonotype was sampled from a woman aged 18-29 years with acute COVID-19. The chain has TRBV5-1 and TRBJ2-3; 8 nucleotides match TRBD2. Sequences were obtained from PBMCs or T cells enriched from blood (not recorded which). Written as DNA, the CDR3 is TGCGCCAGCAGCTCCTTCGGCGGGGGGCTCACAGATACGCAGTATTTT. Translated, it gives CASSSFGGGLTDTQYF.